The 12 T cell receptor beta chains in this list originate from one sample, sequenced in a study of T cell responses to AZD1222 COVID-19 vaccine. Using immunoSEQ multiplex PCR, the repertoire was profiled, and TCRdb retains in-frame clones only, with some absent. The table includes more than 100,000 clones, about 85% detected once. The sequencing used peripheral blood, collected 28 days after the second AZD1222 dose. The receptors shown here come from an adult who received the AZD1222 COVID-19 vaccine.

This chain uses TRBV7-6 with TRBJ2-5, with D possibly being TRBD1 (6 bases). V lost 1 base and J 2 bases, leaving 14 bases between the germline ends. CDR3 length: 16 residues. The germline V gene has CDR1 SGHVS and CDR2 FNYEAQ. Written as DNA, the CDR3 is TGTGCCAGCAGCTTAGGGGGGCGACACGGGCAAGAGACCCAGTACTTC. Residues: CASSLGGRHGQETQYF. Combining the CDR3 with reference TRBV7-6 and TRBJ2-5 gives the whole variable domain GAGVSQSPRYKVTKRGQDVALRCDPISGHVSLYWYRQALGQGPEFLTYFNYEAQQDKSGLPNDRFSAERPEGSISTLTIQRTEQRDSAMYRCASSLGGRHGQETQYFGPGTRLLVL.

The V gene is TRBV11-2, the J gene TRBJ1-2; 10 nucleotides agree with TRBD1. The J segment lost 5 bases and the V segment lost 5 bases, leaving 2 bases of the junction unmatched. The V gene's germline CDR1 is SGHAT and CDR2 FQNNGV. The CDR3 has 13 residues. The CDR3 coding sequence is TGTGCCAGCAGCCAGGACAGGGGGTATGGCTACACCTTC. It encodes CASSQDRGYGYTF.

The CDR3 protein is CASSVAGSYEQYF. The CDR3 region has the DNA TGTGCCAGCAGCGTAGCCGGCAGCTACGAGCAGTACTTC. V is TRBV9 and J is TRBJ2-7; no definite D call. Germline V gene data show CDR1 as SGDLS and CDR2 as YYNGEE. The CDR3 runs 13 residues. Trimming stripped 0 bases from V and 3 bases from J, with 7 bases between.

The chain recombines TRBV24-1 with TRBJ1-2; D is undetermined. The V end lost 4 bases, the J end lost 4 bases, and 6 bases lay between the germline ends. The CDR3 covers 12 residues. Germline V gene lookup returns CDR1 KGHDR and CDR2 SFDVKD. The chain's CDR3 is CATSDEVYGYTF. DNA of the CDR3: TGTGCCACCAGTGACGAGGTCTATGGCTACACCTTC.

The CDR3 nucleotides read TGTGCCAGCAGCTTCGGGGCCGCCAGGGGAAATTCACCCCTCCACTTT. It codes for CASSFGAARGNSPLHF. The J gene is TRBJ1-6, the V gene TRBV7-8, with a tentative D call TRBD1 (6 bases). V was shortened by 3 bases and J by 7 bases, with 16 bases between the two germline ends. This CDR3 is built from 16 residues. Germline V gene sequence: CDR1 SGHVS, CDR2 FQNEAQ.

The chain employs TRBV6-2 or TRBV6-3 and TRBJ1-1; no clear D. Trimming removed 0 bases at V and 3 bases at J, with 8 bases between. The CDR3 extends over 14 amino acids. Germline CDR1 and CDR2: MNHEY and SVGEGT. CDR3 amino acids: CASSYSFADTEAFF. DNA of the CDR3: TGTGCCAGCAGTTACTCTTTCGCGGACACTGAAGCTTTCTTT.

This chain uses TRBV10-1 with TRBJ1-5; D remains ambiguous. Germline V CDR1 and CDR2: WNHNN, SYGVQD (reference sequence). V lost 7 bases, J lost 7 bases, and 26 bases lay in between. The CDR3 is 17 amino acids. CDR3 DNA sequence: TGCGCCAGCAAGTTGTGGAAATCAGCAGAGGCCCCCCAGCCCCAGCATTTT. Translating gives CASKLWKSAEAPQPQHF.

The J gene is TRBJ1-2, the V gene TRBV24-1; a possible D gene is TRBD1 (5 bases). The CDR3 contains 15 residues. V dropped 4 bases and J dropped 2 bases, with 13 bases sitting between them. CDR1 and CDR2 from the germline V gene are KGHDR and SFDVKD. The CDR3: CATSEPGRGNYGYTF. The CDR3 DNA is TGTGCCACCAGTGAGCCAGGGCGGGGGAACTATGGCTACACCTTC.

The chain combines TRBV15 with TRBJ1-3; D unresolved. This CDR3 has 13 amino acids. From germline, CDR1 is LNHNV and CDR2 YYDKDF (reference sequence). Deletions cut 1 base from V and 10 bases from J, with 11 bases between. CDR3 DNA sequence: TGTGCCACCAGCAGAGTGGAGCTTTCTACCATATATTTT. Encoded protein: CATSRVELSTIYF.

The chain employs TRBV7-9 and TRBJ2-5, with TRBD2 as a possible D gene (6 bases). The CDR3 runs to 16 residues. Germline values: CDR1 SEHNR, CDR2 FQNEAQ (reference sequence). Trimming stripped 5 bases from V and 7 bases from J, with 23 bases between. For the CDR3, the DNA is TGTGCCAGCAGCCCAACCGGCGGGACGGTATTGGGGACCCAGTACTTC. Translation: CASSPTGGTVLGTQYF.

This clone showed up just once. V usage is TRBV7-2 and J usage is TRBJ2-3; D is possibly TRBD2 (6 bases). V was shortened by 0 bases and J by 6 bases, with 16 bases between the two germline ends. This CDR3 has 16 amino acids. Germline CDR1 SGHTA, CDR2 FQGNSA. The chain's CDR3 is CASSLAGGVSGDTQYF. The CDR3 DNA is TGTGCCAGCAGCTTAGCGGGCGGGGTCAGCGGGGATACGCAGTATTTT.

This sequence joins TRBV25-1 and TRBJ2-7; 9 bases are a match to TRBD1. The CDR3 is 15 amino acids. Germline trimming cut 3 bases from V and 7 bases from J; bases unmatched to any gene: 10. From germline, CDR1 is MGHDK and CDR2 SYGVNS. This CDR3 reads CASSEVGTGFREQYF. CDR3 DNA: TGTGCCAGCAGTGAGGTTGGGACAGGGTTTCGGGAGCAGTACTTC.